The next 10 T cell receptor beta chains were all read from a single sample in a study of blood T cell repertoires in COVID-19. Only in-frame clones appear in the TCRdb table, and some are missing; sequencing was by immunoSEQ multiplex PCR. The sample comprises 250,000 to 350,000 clones, about 85% of which are singletons, and 0.87% rests with the top ten. Sample: peripheral blood. The receptor source for this set is a human donor with COVID-19, enrolled during active disease. The donor label of this sample is uncertain.

The J gene is TRBJ2-5, the V gene TRBV5-4, with D possibly being TRBD2 (6 bases). The CDR3 runs 13 residues. Germline V lookup: CDR1 SGHNT, CDR2 YYREEE (reference sequence). The V gene lost 0 bases and the J gene lost 5 bases, with 8 bases spanning the gap. The CDR3 nucleotides are TGTGCCAGCAGCTTGGCTGGGGGGGAGACCCAGTACTTC. As protein: CASSLAGGETQYF.

V gene TRBV28 combines with J gene TRBJ1-5; D is uncertain. CDR1 MDHEN and CDR2 SYDVKM come from the germline V gene. This CDR3 spans 15 amino acids. Trimming took 3 bases from V and 0 from J, leaving 9 bases between them. CDR3 protein: CASSLAGGSNQPQHF. The CDR3 DNA is TGTGCCAGCAGTTTGGCCGGAGGTAGCAATCAGCCCCAGCATTTT. The entire variable domain, with the rest obtained from reference TRBV28 and TRBJ1-5, is as follows: DVKVTQSSRYLVKRTGEKVFLECVQDMDHENMFWYRQDPGLGLRLIYFSYDVKMKEKGDIPEGYSVSREKKERFSLILESASTNQTSMYLCASSLAGGSNQPQHFGDGTRLSIL.

The J gene is TRBJ1-5, the V gene TRBV28; D not certain. The CDR3 is 12 residues long. Germline V lookup: CDR1 MDHEN, CDR2 SYDVKM. Trimming shortened V by 7 bases and J by 6 bases, and 10 bases separated the two germline ends. The CDR3 loop is CASTGEVQPQHF. The CDR3 DNA reads TGTGCCAGCACTGGGGAGGTTCAGCCCCAGCATTTT.

DNA for the CDR3: TGTGCCAGCAGCAGGACAGGGTTGGGTGAGCAGTTCTTC. As protein: CASSRTGLGEQFF. V gene TRBV7-9 combines with J gene TRBJ2-1, with TRBD1 identical over 8 bases. V dropped 5 bases and J dropped 9; count of bases not matched to a gene: 6. CDR1 is SEHNR and CDR2 is FQNEAQ in the germline V gene (reference sequence). The CDR3 sequence is 13 residues long.

This sequence joins TRBV28 and TRBJ1-2; D is possibly TRBD1 (5 bases). CDR1 is MDHEN, CDR2 SYDVKM, per germline. This CDR3 is 16 amino acids long. The V and J ends lost 4 bases and 4 bases respectively, with 19 bases between them. This CDR3 reads CASSSSSETVLYGYTF. For the CDR3, the DNA is TGTGCCAGCAGTTCCAGTTCGGAGACAGTGCTCTATGGCTACACCTTC.

The chain is built from TRBV29-1 and TRBJ2-1, with 12 bases aligning to TRBD2. With V trimmed by 4 bases and J by 6 bases, 1 base remained unmatched. CDR1 and CDR2 from the germline V gene are SQVTM and ANQGSEA. The CDR3 has 13 amino acids. In DNA form, the CDR3 reads TGCAGCGTTGGGACTAGCGGGATCAATGAGCAGTTCTTC. It specifies CSVGTSGINEQFF.

The genes are TRBV30 and TRBJ1-4; TRBD1 matches 7 bases. J was trimmed by 0 bases and V by 8 bases; bases with no gene match: 3. The V gene's germline CDR1 is GTSNPN and CDR2 SVGIG (reference sequence). The CDR3 spans 13 residues. The CDR3: CAADRATNEKLFF. The DNA of the CDR3 is TGTGCCGCCGACAGGGCAACTAATGAAAAACTGTTTTTT.

The genes are TRBV5-5 and TRBJ2-7; the D gene is possibly TRBD1 (5 bases). V shed 3 bases and J shed 3 bases, with 10 bases lying between them. The germline gives CDR1 SGHKS, CDR2 YYEKEE (reference sequence). The CDR3 spans 13 residues. The CDR3 DNA is TGTGCCAGCAGCTCACTACAGGACTACGAGCAGTACTTC. It is translated as CASSSLQDYEQYF.

The chain carries TRBV30 and TRBJ1-2; no reliable D call. With 0 bases removed from V and 4 bases from J, the gap between germline ends came to 12 bases. The length of the CDR3 is 14 residues. Germline CDR1 and CDR2: GTSNPN and SVGIG (reference sequence). The DNA for the CDR3 is TGTGCCTGGAGTGTGAATGGGCAGGCCTATGGCTACACCTTC. It is translated as CAWSVNGQAYGYTF.

This clone was seen just once. This chain uses TRBV5-1 with TRBJ1-2; 9 bases are shared with TRBD1. The CDR3 is 14 amino acids. In germline, CDR1 is SGHRS, CDR2 YFSETQ. V was clipped by 3 bases and J by 8 bases; unmatched bases: 8. CDR3 bases: TGCGCCAGCAGCTCATTACAGGGGGCAGGGGGCTACACCTTC. Translated, it gives CASSSLQGAGGYTF.